The sample holds a few counts of the clone carrying this TCR beta chain. Its antigen is currently unknown. Data came from immunoSEQ multiplex PCR; TCRdb stores just in-frame clones and leaves some out. This table holds roughly 730 clones, 40% to 45% found once. This sample stems from a study of tissue T cells after allogeneic stem cell transplantation. Study-wide context: Graft-versus-host disease patients received grafts, four unmodified and three CD34-selected to deplete T cells.

Regarding the study as a whole: Only a limited share of tissue TCRs appeared in blood or spleen.

The sample consisted of rectal tissue, taken at autopsy. The TCR comes from a female patient between 40 and 75 years old with steroid-refractory graft-versus-host disease after an allogeneic stem cell transplant. Some T cells could come from the graft donor.

CDR3 amino acids: CASSPITGELFF. The CDR3 bases are TGCGCCAGCAGCCCAATTACCGGGGAGCTGTTTTTT. The rearrangement links TRBV5-1 to TRBJ2-2; no clear D gene. The CDR3 contains 12 residues. V was shortened by 4 bases and J by 5 bases, with 6 bases between the two germline ends. In germline, CDR1 is SGHRS, CDR2 YFSETQ. The full variable domain, with the rest looked up from reference TRBV5-1 and TRBJ2-2, is KAGVTQTPRYLIKTRGQQVTLSCSPISGHRSVSWYQQTPGQGLQFLFEYFSETQRNKGNFPGRFSGRQFSNSRSEMNVSTLELGDSALYLCASSPITGELFFGEGSRLTVL.